This T cell receptor beta chain emerged from a study of T cell repertoires in cytomegalovirus infection. Trimming took 10 bases from V and 2 from J, leaving 9 bases between them. The CDR3 consists of 12 residues. CDR1 is SEHNR, CDR2 FQNEAQ, per germline (reference sequence). This clonotype was counted at least ten times. What it binds is unknown. MiXCR was run by TCRdb on the reads, yielding one entry per CDR3 protein. The data hold hundreds of thousands of distinct CDR3 sequences, with over 25% observed a single time. V gene TRBV7-9 combines with J gene TRBJ2-1; D gene unclear. The receptor was derived from a human donor in good health (CMV status not recorded). Some clones in this sample may be carry-over from other donors' samples. The material was cultured CD8+ T cells from PBMCs, obtained from culture after CMV antigen stimulation. Here the CDR3 reads CATEGTYNEQFF. The CDR3 bases are TGTGCCACCGAAGGGACCTACAATGAGCAGTTCTTC.